This T cell receptor (beta chain) was recovered during a study of cytomegalovirus exposure and HLA in healthy donors. Points from the study as a whole: Certain sequence variants were highly shared and formed a cluster, and this cluster was likely a sequencing artifact.

The PCR made use of 60 Vbeta and 13 Jbeta primers. Only in-frame clones appear in the TCRdb table, and some are missing; sequencing was by immunoSEQ multiplex PCR. The sample has under 150,000 clones, about four fifths seen once. Trimming cost V 8 bases and J 4 bases; bases outside gene matches: 11. There are 15 residues in the CDR3. The germline CDR1 and CDR2 sequences are LNHDA and SQIVND (reference sequence). Comment on this clone: What it recognizes is unknown.

The V gene is TRBV19, the J gene TRBJ1-5; 7 positions agree with TRBD1. This clonotype originated in a male donor in good health and CMV-seronegative. Sequenced input: PBMCs. CDR3 DNA: TGTGCCAGTGAGAATCAACAGGGGCCTAATCAGCCCCAGCATTTT. It specifies CASENQQGPNQPQHF. The full variable domain, rest sourced from reference TRBV19 and TRBJ1-5, is DGGITQSPKYLFRKEGQNVTLSCEQNLNHDAMYWYRQDPGQGLRLIYYSQIVNDFQKGDIAEGYSVSREKKESFPLTVTSAQKNPTAFYLCASENQQGPNQPQHFGDGTRLSIL.